This entry lists 2 T cell receptor beta chains sequenced from one sample in a study of shared clonotypes between healthy human individuals. Method: immunoSEQ multiplex PCR; TCRdb's copy keeps in-frame clones and lacks some. This sample has some 2.1 million clones, with 95% found just once. Sequences were obtained from naive CD4+ T cells sorted from blood. The sample's subset: CD45RA+ positively selected. The origin of the receptors is a man aged 18-30 years in good health.

Notes on this clone: This sample includes further DNA sequences coding for the same CDR3. This chain connects TRBV11-2 to TRBJ2-7; possible D gene TRBD1, 5 bases. CDR1 and CDR2 (germline): SGHAT, FQNNGV. Trimming removed 0 bases at V and 1 base at J, with 7 bases between. The CDR3 extends over 14 amino acids. DNA for the CDR3: TGTGCCAGCAGCTTAGACAGGGAATCCTACGAGCAGTACTTC. Translating it yields CASSLDRESYEQYF.

This clone was counted once. The CDR3, as DNA: TGTGCCAGCAGCCGGGGACAGGGGCGCACAGATACGCAGTATTTT. It specifies CASSRGQGRTDTQYF. The V gene is TRBV6-1, the J gene TRBJ2-3; TRBD1 matches at 10 bases. The length of the CDR3 is 15 residues. The V and J ends lost 6 bases and 1 base, in that order; junction bases with no gene match: 4. The germline gives CDR1 MNHNS, CDR2 SASEGT.